The 15 T cell receptor beta chains reported below all come from one sample, sequenced in a study of beta chain features in type 1 diabetes. Their antigen targets remain unknown. cDNA synthesis used the whole RNA isolate, giving expressed TCRB sequences. Sequencing used immunoSEQ multiplex PCR; TCRdb keeps in-frame clones, though not all of them. The data contain some 350,000 clones, roughly 13% of them seen just once; the ten biggest clones take up roughly 0.015%. Study results and caveats: Moderately but significantly shorter TCRB CDR3s were found in Type 1 diabetes patients in all four CD4+ subsets.

The sample taken for sequencing was naive CD4+ T cells from blood. The receptors here all came from a woman aged 18-29 years with type 1 diabetes.

This clone was seen a few times. This rearrangement joins TRBV27 to TRBJ2-1, with D perhaps matching TRBD1 (5 bases). V was trimmed by 1 base and J by 16 bases, leaving 17 bases between them. CDR3 size: 13 residues. CDR1 and CDR2 (germline): MNHEY, SMNVEV (reference sequence). CDR3 DNA sequence: TGTGCCAGCAGTTTATTAGGGGCAGCCCGGTTCTTCTTC. It translates to CASSLLGAARFFF.

The DNA for the CDR3 is TGTGCCAGCAGCTTGGGTCCTCAGGGGGGACCTGAAGCTTTCTTT. Amino acid sequence: CASSLGPQGGPEAFF. The chain uses TRBV5-4 and TRBJ1-1, with 7 nucleotides matching TRBD1. Germline trimming cut 0 bases from V and 6 bases from J; bases unmatched to any gene: 8. CDR3 length equals 15 residues. Germline V gene lookup returns CDR1 SGHNT and CDR2 YYREEE (reference sequence).

The gene calls are TRBV5-6 and TRBJ2-4; possibly TRBD2 for D (5 bases). Germline assignment: CDR1 SGHDT and CDR2 YYEEEE. This CDR3 is 12 amino acids long. V was clipped by 3 bases and J by 6 bases, with 7 bases between them. The CDR3 is CASSSGVNIQYF. The CDR3 nucleotides read TGTGCCAGCAGCTCCGGGGTAAACATTCAGTACTTC.

Concerning this clone: The same CDR3 arises from other DNA sequences in this sample as well. The chain has TRBV5-4 and TRBJ2-1; 11 nucleotides match TRBD2. Germline values: CDR1 SGHNT, CDR2 YYREEE (reference sequence). V lost 4 bases to trimming and J lost 4 bases; unmatched junction nucleotides: 4. CDR3 length: 15 amino acids. The CDR3 loop reads CASSLGLAGYNEQFF. The CDR3 region has the DNA TGTGCCAGCAGCCTCGGACTAGCGGGTTACAATGAGCAGTTCTTC.

This sequence joins TRBV6-6 and TRBJ1-5; D unresolved. The V and J ends lost 3 bases and 7 bases respectively, with 19 bases between them. CDR1 is MNHNY, CDR2 SVGAGI, per germline (reference sequence). This CDR3 is 16 amino acids long. The CDR3: CASSYGHGGSPQPQHF. The CDR3 DNA is TGTGCCAGCAGTTATGGTCACGGAGGGTCCCCACAGCCCCAGCATTTT.

This clone turned up a few times. V gene TRBV7-2 combines with J gene TRBJ2-2, with no clear D. The V end lost 5 bases, the J end lost 0 bases, and 7 bases lay between the germline ends. Germline V gene data show CDR1 as SGHTA and CDR2 as FQGNSA. There are 14 residues in the CDR3. This CDR3 reads CASSPTANTGELFF. DNA of the CDR3: TGTGCCAGCAGCCCTACAGCGAACACCGGGGAGCTGTTTTTT. The full variable domain, rest sourced from reference TRBV7-2 and TRBJ2-2, is GAGVSQSPSNKVTEKGKDVELRCDPISGHTALYWYRQSLGQGLEFLIYFQGNSAPDKSGLPSDRFSAERTGGSVSTLTIQRTQQEDSAVYLCASSPTANTGELFFGEGSRLTVL.

This chain joins TRBV10-3 and TRBJ2-1; TRBD1 might be the D (5 bases). CDR3 length: 12 amino acids. Germline V gene lookup returns CDR1 ENHRY and CDR2 SYGVKD. Trimming left V 6 bases short and J 6 bases short, with 9 bases between. CDR3 DNA: TGTGCCATCAGGGCAGGGTCCAATGAGCAGTTCTTC. This translates into CAIRAGSNEQFF.

This chain connects TRBV29-1 to TRBJ2-2, with D maybe TRBD1 (7 bases). The CDR3 contains 16 residues. Trimming stripped 6 bases from V and 0 bases from J, with 17 bases between. The germline gives CDR1 SQVTM, CDR2 ANQGSEA. The CDR3 DNA follows: TGCAGCGTGGCGGGACAGACTACTCCGAACACCGGGGAGCTGTTTTTT. It is translated as CSVAGQTTPNTGELFF.

This chain joins TRBV28 and TRBJ1-2; D uncertain. The CDR3 is made up of 12 amino acids. Germline V gene data show CDR1 as MDHEN and CDR2 as SYDVKM. Trimming took off 10 bases at V and 8 bases at J, with 17 bases between the two ends. CDR3 loop: CATRRAAGGYTF. The CDR3 coding sequence is TGTGCCACCCGAAGGGCTGCGGGAGGCTACACCTTC.

The CDR3 reads CASSVEGDRVTGELFF. The DNA for the CDR3 is TGTGCCAGCAGCGTAGAGGGGGACAGAGTCACCGGGGAGCTGTTTTTT. This chain joins TRBV9 and TRBJ2-2, with 7 bases lining up with TRBD1. From germline, CDR1 is SGDLS and CDR2 YYNGEE. V trimming: 0 bases; J trimming: 4 bases; junction bases outside the gene matches: 6. This CDR3 contains 16 residues. The full variable domain, with the rest looked up from reference TRBV9 and TRBJ2-2, is DSGVTQTPKHLITATGQRVTLRCSPRSGDLSVYWYQQSLDQGLQFLIQYYNGEERAKGNILERFSAQQFPDLHSELNLSSLELGDSALYFCASSVEGDRVTGELFFGEGSRLTVL.

The chain links TRBV11-2 to TRBJ2-5, with 9 bases lining up with TRBD2. Germline trimming cut 5 bases from V and 9 bases from J; bases unmatched to any gene: 10. The CDR3 length is 14 residues. CDR1 SGHAT and CDR2 FQNNGV come from the germline V gene. The CDR3 DNA sequence: TGTGCCAGCAGCCCTTGGACTAGCGCCCCGGCCCAGTACTTC. Translating it yields CASSPWTSAPAQYF.

The chain recombines TRBV19 with TRBJ1-1, with 7 positions matching TRBD1. The CDR3 totals 15 residues. The germline CDR1 and CDR2 sequences are LNHDA and SQIVND (reference sequence). V shed 5 bases and J 1 base; nucleotides not matched to a gene: 7. The CDR3 spells CASSVGQLKNTEAFF. The CDR3 bases are TGTGCCAGTAGTGTGGGACAGCTAAAGAACACTGAAGCTTTCTTT.

In its sample, this clone was seen a few times. The chain employs TRBV7-3 and TRBJ2-5; D gene ambiguous. This CDR3 contains 13 residues. Germline CDR1 is SGHTA and CDR2 is FQGTGA. Trimming pared 2 bases from V and 0 bases from J, leaving 4 bases between. The CDR3 sequence: CASSLDNQETQYF. The CDR3 DNA follows: TGTGCCAGCAGCTTAGACAACCAAGAGACCCAGTACTTC. Full variable domain (rest looked up from reference TRBV7-3 and TRBJ2-5): GAGVSQTPSNKVTEKGKYVELRCDPISGHTALYWYRQSLGQGPEFLIYFQGTGAADDSGLPNDRFFAVRPEGSVSTLKIQRTERGDSAVYLCASSLDNQETQYFGPGTRLLVL.

The V gene is TRBV5-1, the J gene TRBJ2-1; 7 bases line up with TRBD2. The ends lost 5 bases at V and 4 bases at J; junction bases unmatched: 6. Germline V gene lookup returns CDR1 SGHRS and CDR2 YFSETQ. This CDR3 region has 14 residues. The CDR3 DNA follows: TGCGCCAGCAGGCGGGAGTCTCAGTACAATGAGCAGTTCTTC. This encodes CASRRESQYNEQFF. The variable domain in full, with the rest retrieved from reference TRBV5-1 and TRBJ2-1, is KAGVTQTPRYLIKTRGQQVTLSCSPISGHRSVSWYQQTPGQGLQFLFEYFSETQRNKGNFPGRFSGRQFSNSRSEMNVSTLELGDSALYLCASRRESQYNEQFFGPGTRLTVL.

This clone was detected only a few times. The V gene is TRBV10-3, the J gene TRBJ2-7; D is possibly TRBD2 (6 bases). V was clipped by 4 bases and J by 3 bases, with 13 bases between them. The CDR3 is 14 residues long. CDR1 ENHRY and CDR2 SYGVKD come from the germline V gene. CDR3 nucleotide sequence: TGTGCCATCAGTGCCGGGACTGGGATCTACGAGCAGTACGTC. As protein: CAISAGTGIYEQYV.